This entry lists 21 T cell receptor beta chains sequenced from one sample in a study of T cell changes during pregnancy in multiple sclerosis. Sequencing used immunoSEQ multiplex PCR; TCRdb keeps in-frame clones, though not all of them. The table has under 85,000 clones, approximately 90% seen once; the top ten hold 1.4% to 1.5%. The source material was peripheral blood, sampled in the third trimester of pregnancy. Every receptor here comes from a female donor in good health, enrolled as a control in a pregnancy study.

This clone has a handful of counts. The CDR3 DNA sequence: TGTGCCAGCAGCCAAGATGAGGGGGAATGGGGTATGAACACTGAAGCTTTCTTT. This translates into CASSQDEGEWGMNTEAFF. V is TRBV4-2 and J is TRBJ1-1, with a weak D call TRBD1 (6 bases). Germline CDR1 LGHNA, CDR2 YNFKEQ. The V end was cut by 0 bases, the J end by 0 bases, with 17 bases between. The CDR3 has 18 residues.

The chain recombines TRBV27 with TRBJ2-2, with 8 bases identical to TRBD1. Germline V gives CDR1 MNHEY, CDR2 SMNVEV (reference sequence). This CDR3 spans 16 amino acids. The V and J ends lost 5 bases and 4 bases, in that order; junction bases with no gene match: 9. For the CDR3, the DNA is TGTGCCAGCAGTGCGATCGGACAGGGCTCCACCGGGGAGCTGTTTTTT. It codes for CASSAIGQGSTGELFF.

This clone was detected only a few times. This rearrangement joins TRBV2 to TRBJ1-6; perhaps TRBD1 as D (6 bases). The germline V and J ends were trimmed by 8 bases and 9 bases, with 14 bases remaining between them. This CDR3 comprises 13 residues. Germline V gene lookup returns CDR1 SNHLY and CDR2 FYNNEI. The CDR3 protein is CASHRDIPSPLHF. CDR3 nucleotides: TGTGCCAGCCACCGGGACATACCTTCACCCCTCCACTTT. Full variable domain (rest looked up from reference TRBV2 and TRBJ1-6): EPEVTQTPSHQVTQMGQEVILRCVPISNHLYFYWYRQILGQKVEFLVSFYNNEISEKSEIFDDQFSVERPDGSNFTLKIRSTKLEDSAMYFCASHRDIPSPLHFGNGTRLTVT.

The chain couples TRBV28 to TRBJ2-2; the match to TRBD2 covers 8 bases. CDR1 MDHEN and CDR2 SYDVKM come from the germline V gene. V shed 3 bases and J 6 bases; nucleotides not matched to a gene: 9. This CDR3 has 16 amino acids. Here the CDR3 DNA reads TGTGCCAGCAGTTTCGCCGGGGGGGGGCCATCCGGGGAGCTGTTTTTT. It specifies CASSFAGGGPSGELFF.

The chain couples TRBV7-9 to TRBJ1-1; weak D call: TRBD1 (6 bases). V gave up 5 bases and J gave up 0 bases, with 10 bases separating them. The CDR3 consists of 14 residues. Germline V gene sequence: CDR1 SEHNR, CDR2 FQNEAQ (reference sequence). As DNA, the CDR3 is TGTGCCAGCAGCCTGACAGGACTGAACACTGAAGCTTTCTTT. Residues: CASSLTGLNTEAFF.

The gene calls are TRBV10-3 and TRBJ2-7, with D perhaps matching TRBD2 (5 bases). Germline V gene lookup returns CDR1 ENHRY and CDR2 SYGVKD. V was clipped by 0 bases and J by 4 bases, with 10 bases between them. The CDR3 length is 14 residues. CDR3 amino acids: CAISESKGGYEQYF. CDR3 nucleotides: TGTGCCATCAGTGAGTCGAAGGGCGGGTACGAGCAGTACTTC.

The chain uses TRBV7-9 and TRBJ1-1, with 9 bases matching TRBD1. The V gene end was trimmed by 5 bases and the J gene end by 1 base; junction bases not matched to a gene: 2. The CDR3 has 14 residues. In germline, CDR1 is SEHNR, CDR2 FQNEAQ (reference sequence). The CDR3 region is CASSRQGGNTEAFF. CDR3 DNA: TGTGCCAGCAGCCGACAGGGGGGGAACACTGAAGCTTTCTTT.

J is TRBJ2-7 and V is TRBV10-3; 7 nucleotides line up with TRBD1. Losses at the gene ends were 6 bases for V and 3 bases for J; bases not matched to a gene: 2. The CDR3 consists of 12 residues. CDR1 and CDR2 (germline): ENHRY, SYGVKD. CDR3 in amino acids: CAIRQGSYEQYF. The CDR3 nucleotides read TGTGCCATCAGACAGGGGAGCTACGAGCAGTACTTC.

The gene calls are TRBV19 and TRBJ2-1; TRBD2 is a possible D gene (6 bases). The V end lost 5 bases, the J end lost 4 bases, and 12 bases lay between the germline ends. Germline V gene lookup returns CDR1 LNHDA and CDR2 SQIVND (reference sequence). This CDR3 region has 14 residues. The CDR3 DNA reads TGTGCCAGTAGTGGGGGGAGAGCTTACAATGAGCAGTTCTTC. It specifies CASSGGRAYNEQFF.

The V call is TRBV2, the J call TRBJ2-3; 11 nucleotides agree with TRBD2. Germline V gene lookup returns CDR1 SNHLY and CDR2 FYNNEI. After removal of 6 bases from V and 1 base from J, the junction contained 3 bases not matched to a gene. The CDR3 length is 15 residues. The CDR3 is CASRATSGGTDTQYF. CDR3 DNA sequence: TGTGCCAGCAGAGCGACTAGCGGGGGCACAGATACGCAGTATTTT.

CDR3 region: CAISATGGNQPQHF. The DNA for the CDR3 is TGTGCCATCAGTGCGACAGGGGGAAATCAGCCCCAGCATTTT. This rearrangement joins TRBV10-3 to TRBJ1-5; 9 nucleotides match TRBD1. In germline, CDR1 is ENHRY, CDR2 SYGVKD. The CDR3 is made up of 14 amino acids. V shed 4 bases and J 4 bases; nucleotides not matched to a gene: 2.

V and J are TRBV28 and TRBJ1-2; D is possibly TRBD1 (6 bases). The CDR3 runs to 17 residues. Trimming cost V 6 bases and J 7 bases, with 27 bases left between them. The germline CDR1 and CDR2 sequences are MDHEN and SYDVKM. CDR3 loop: CASSPVGMGRGVFGYTF. The CDR3 nucleotides read TGTGCCAGCAGCCCCGTTGGGATGGGCAGGGGAGTTTTTGGCTACACCTTC.

The chain carries TRBV28 and TRBJ2-2; 9 positions agree with TRBD1. CDR3 size: 17 residues. Germline CDR1 and CDR2: MDHEN and SYDVKM. Germline trimming cut 4 bases from V and 7 bases from J; bases unmatched to any gene: 13. The CDR3 sequence: CASSSFKQGALVGELFF. The CDR3 DNA reads TGTGCCAGCAGTTCCTTCAAACAGGGGGCTCTCGTCGGGGAGCTGTTTTTT. Filled out from reference TRBV28 and TRBJ2-2, the complete variable domain reads DVKVTQSSRYLVKRTGEKVFLECVQDMDHENMFWYRQDPGLGLRLIYFSYDVKMKEKGDIPEGYSVSREKKERFSLILESASTNQTSMYLCASSSFKQGALVGELFFGEGSRLTVL.

V gene TRBV19 combines with J gene TRBJ2-7; D possibly corresponds to TRBD2 (5 bases). This CDR3 has 12 residues. V shed 9 bases and J shed 3 bases, with 12 bases lying between them. Per the germline V gene, CDR1 is LNHDA and CDR2 is SQIVND (reference sequence). CDR3 bases: TGTGCCAGGGGGAGTGGGGACTACGAGCAGTACTTC. As protein: CARGSGDYEQYF.

V gene TRBV7-9 combines with J gene TRBJ2-7; D call uncertain. Per germline, CDR1 SEHNR and CDR2 FQNEAQ (reference sequence). The V end was cut by 1 base, the J end by 6 bases, with 7 bases between. The CDR3 extends over 12 amino acids. The CDR3, as DNA: TGTGCCAGCAGCTTAGGGGCACTCGAGCAGTACTTC. It is translated as CASSLGALEQYF.

The genes are TRBV5-6 and TRBJ2-1; a weak D match, TRBD2 (6 bases). Germline V CDR1 and CDR2: SGHDT, YYEEEE. Trimming removed 3 bases at V and 0 bases at J, with 13 bases between. The CDR3 is made up of 16 amino acids. The CDR3 DNA sequence: TGTGCCAGCAGCTGGGGGACTCCTAGCTCCTACAATGAGCAGTTCTTC. It yields the protein CASSWGTPSSYNEQFF.

This clone occurred once. The genes are TRBV5-6 and TRBJ1-4, with TRBD1 matching 7 bases. CDR3 length: 14 amino acids. Germline V lookup: CDR1 SGHDT, CDR2 YYEEEE. With 4 bases clipped from V and 4 bases from J, the junction kept 4 bases outside the gene matches. CDR3 loop: CASSLGQFNEKLFF. CDR3 bases: TGTGCCAGCAGCCTGGGACAGTTTAATGAAAAACTGTTTTTT.

This clone showed up just once. The chain carries TRBV7-9 and TRBJ2-7; unclear D gene. The length of the CDR3 is 15 residues. Germline loops: CDR1 SEHNR, CDR2 FQNEAQ (reference sequence). Trimming left V 5 bases short and J 5 bases short, with 19 bases between. Here the CDR3 DNA reads TGTGCCAGCAGCCCTCCTGAACTTGCATCCCACGAGCAGTACTTC. As protein: CASSPPELASHEQYF.

In regard to this clone: Its ends do not fully match the called genes, so a read error is possible. V gene TRBV6-1 combines with J gene TRBJ2-5; 9 bases align to TRBD2. The CDR3 spans 15 residues. In germline, CDR1 is MNHNS, CDR2 SASEGT. CDR3: CAGSPGLAGKETQYF. The DNA for the CDR3 is TGTGCCGGCAGCCCGGGGCTAGCGGGGAAGGAGACCCAGTACTTC.

The V gene is TRBV7-6, the J gene TRBJ2-1; 13 nucleotides agree with TRBD2. The CDR3 totals 15 residues. The trim removed 4 bases at V and 7 bases at J, leaving 4 bases unmatched. Germline V CDR1 and CDR2: SGHVS, FNYEAQ. Written as DNA, the CDR3 is TGTGCCAGCAGCTCCCCGGGACTAGCGGGAAATGAGCAGTTCTTC. Its translation is CASSSPGLAGNEQFF.

The gene calls are TRBV5-4 and TRBJ1-6, with D unclear. Germline values: CDR1 SGHNT, CDR2 YYREEE (reference sequence). Trimming took 0 bases from V and 7 from J, leaving 8 bases between them. The CDR3 is 14 residues long. Here the CDR3 DNA reads TGTGCCAGCAGCTTGGGGACTCTAAATTCACCCCTCCACTTT. It encodes CASSLGTLNSPLHF.